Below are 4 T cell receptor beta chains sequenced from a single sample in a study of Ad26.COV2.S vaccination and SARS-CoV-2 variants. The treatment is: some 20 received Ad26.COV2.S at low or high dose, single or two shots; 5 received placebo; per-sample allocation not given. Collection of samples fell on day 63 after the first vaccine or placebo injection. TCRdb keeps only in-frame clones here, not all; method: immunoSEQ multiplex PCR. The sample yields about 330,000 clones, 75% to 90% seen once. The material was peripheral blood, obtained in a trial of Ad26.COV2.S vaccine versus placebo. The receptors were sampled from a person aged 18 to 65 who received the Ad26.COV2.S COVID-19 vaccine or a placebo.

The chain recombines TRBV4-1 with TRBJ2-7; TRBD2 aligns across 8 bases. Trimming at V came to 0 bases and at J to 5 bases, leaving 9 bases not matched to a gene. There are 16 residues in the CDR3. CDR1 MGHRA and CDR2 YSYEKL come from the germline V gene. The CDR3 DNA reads TGCGCCAGCAGCCAAGAGTGGCCGGGACTAGTCCACGAGCAGTACGTC. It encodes CASSQEWPGLVHEQYV.

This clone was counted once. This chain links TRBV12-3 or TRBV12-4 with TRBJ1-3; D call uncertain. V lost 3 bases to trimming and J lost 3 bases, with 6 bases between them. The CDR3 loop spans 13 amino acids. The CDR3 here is CASSLGYGNTIYF. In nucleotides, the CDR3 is TGTGCCAGCAGTTTGGGGTATGGAAACACCATATATTTT.

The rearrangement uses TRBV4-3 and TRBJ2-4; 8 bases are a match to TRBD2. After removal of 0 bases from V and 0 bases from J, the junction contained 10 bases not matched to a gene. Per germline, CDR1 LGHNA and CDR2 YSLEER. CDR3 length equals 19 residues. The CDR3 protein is CASSQEDGGAILAKNIQYF. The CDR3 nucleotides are TGCGCCAGCAGCCAAGAAGACGGGGGGGCCATTCTAGCCAAAAACATTCAGTACTTC.

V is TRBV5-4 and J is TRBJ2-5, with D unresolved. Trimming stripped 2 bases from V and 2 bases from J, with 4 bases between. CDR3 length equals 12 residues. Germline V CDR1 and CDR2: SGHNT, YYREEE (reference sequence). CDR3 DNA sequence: TGTGCCAGCAGCTTTAATCAAGAGACCCAGTACTTC. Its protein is CASSFNQETQYF. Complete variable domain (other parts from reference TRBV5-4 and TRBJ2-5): ETGVTQSPTHLIKTRGQQVTLRCSSQSGHNTVSWYQQALGQGPQFIFQYYREEENGRGNFPPRFSGLQFPNYSSELNVNALELDDSALYLCASSFNQETQYFGPGTRLLVL.